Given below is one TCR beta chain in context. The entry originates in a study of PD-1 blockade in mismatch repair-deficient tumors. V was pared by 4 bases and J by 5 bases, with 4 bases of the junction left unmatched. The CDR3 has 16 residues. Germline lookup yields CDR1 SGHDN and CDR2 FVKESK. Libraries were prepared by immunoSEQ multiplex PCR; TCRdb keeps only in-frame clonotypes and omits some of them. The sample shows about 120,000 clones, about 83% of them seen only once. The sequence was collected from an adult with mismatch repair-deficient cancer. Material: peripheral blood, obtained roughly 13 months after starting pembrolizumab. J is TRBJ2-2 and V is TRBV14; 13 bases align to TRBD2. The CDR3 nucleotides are TGTGCCAGCAGCCCCGGACTAGCGGGAGTTACCGGGGAGCTGTTTTTT. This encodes CASSPGLAGVTGELFF.